These 13 T cell receptor beta chains share one sample of origin, sequenced in a study of control samples from healthy donors and cancer patients. Data came from immunoSEQ multiplex PCR; TCRdb stores just in-frame clones and leaves some out. Of about 250,000 clones listed, roughly 82% are singletons. The sequenced sample was PBMCs. The receptor source for this set is a woman aged 55-75 years with lung cancer.

This chain links TRBV29-1 with TRBJ2-1, with 7 nucleotides matching TRBD1. The CDR3 has 13 amino acids. CDR1 and CDR2 (germline): SQVTM, ANQGSEA. V was clipped by 7 bases and J by 3 bases; unmatched bases: 6. This CDR3 reads CSGSGTDYNEQFF. DNA of the CDR3: TGCAGCGGGTCCGGGACAGACTACAATGAGCAGTTCTTC.

This clone was recorded once. The V call is TRBV6-6, the J call TRBJ1-2; tentative D call: TRBD1 (6 bases). V lost 6 bases to trimming and J lost 8 bases, with 19 bases between them. CDR1 MNHNY and CDR2 SVGAGI come from the germline V gene (reference sequence). The CDR3 runs 14 residues. In DNA, the CDR3 is TGTGCCAGCAGCCCCACAGGGTCCGGCAAGGGCTACACCTTC. Protein: CASSPTGSGKGYTF.

The chain employs TRBV6-5 and TRBJ1-4; TRBD1 aligns across 8 bases. The CDR3 length is 12 residues. J was trimmed by 8 bases and V by 4 bases; bases with no gene match: 0. Per the germline V gene, CDR1 is MNHEY and CDR2 is SVGAGI. CDR3 residues: CASSWTGEKLFF. The CDR3 DNA is TGTGCCAGCAGTTGGACAGGGGAAAAACTGTTTTTT.

This chain uses TRBV28 with TRBJ1-1, with D uncertain. The CDR3 is 13 amino acids. V lost 4 bases to trimming and J lost 1 base, with 7 bases between them. Germline assignment: CDR1 MDHEN and CDR2 SYDVKM. The DNA for the CDR3 is TGTGCCAGCAGTTGGCACGGGAACACTGAAGCTTTCTTT. The encoded protein is CASSWHGNTEAFF. The variable domain in full, completed from reference TRBV28 and TRBJ1-1, reads DVKVTQSSRYLVKRTGEKVFLECVQDMDHENMFWYRQDPGLGLRLIYFSYDVKMKEKGDIPEGYSVSREKKERFSLILESASTNQTSMYLCASSWHGNTEAFFGQGTRLTVV.

The V and J genes are TRBV10-1 and TRBJ1-1; D uncertain. The germline CDR1 and CDR2 sequences are WNHNN and SYGVQD (reference sequence). This CDR3 is built from 14 residues. Trimming removed 3 bases at V and 6 bases at J, with 14 bases between. The chain's CDR3 is CASSESPGYAEAFF. The CDR3 bases are TGCGCCAGCAGTGAAAGCCCGGGGTACGCTGAAGCTTTCTTT.

The genes are TRBV5-1 and TRBJ2-5; perhaps TRBD1 as D (6 bases). V shed 2 bases and J shed 2 bases, with 10 bases lying between them. The CDR3 has 14 amino acids. The V gene's germline CDR1 is SGHRS and CDR2 YFSETQ. In DNA form, the CDR3 reads TGCGCCAGCAGCTTAACAGGGAGACAAGAGACCCAGTACTTC. Translation: CASSLTGRQETQYF.

The V gene is TRBV11-2, the J gene TRBJ2-6, with D uncertain. The germline CDR1 and CDR2 sequences are SGHAT and FQNNGV. CDR3 length: 13 amino acids. V was clipped by 5 bases and J by 1 base, with 3 bases between them. The CDR3 nucleotides read TGTGCCAGCAGCGGATCTGGGGCCAACGTCCTGACTTTC. This translates into CASSGSGANVLTF. Full variable domain (outside the CDR3, taken from reference TRBV11-2 and TRBJ2-6): EAGVAQSPRYKIIEKRQSVAFWCNPISGHATLYWYQQILGQGPKLLIQFQNNGVVDDSQLPKDRFSAERLKGVDSTLKIQPAKLEDSAVYLCASSGSGANVLTFGAGSRLTVL.

The J gene is TRBJ1-4, the V gene TRBV6-5; no clear D gene. V lost 7 bases to trimming and J lost 8 bases, with 5 bases between them. The CDR3 sequence is 10 residues long. The germline V gene has CDR1 MNHEY and CDR2 SVGAGI. CDR3 residues: CASMVEKLFF. In DNA, the CDR3 is TGTGCCAGCATGGTCGAAAAACTGTTTTTT.

The V gene is TRBV6-6, the J gene TRBJ1-4, with unresolved D. Germline V gene data show CDR1 as MNHNY and CDR2 as SVGAGI (reference sequence). V was pared by 7 bases and J by 3 bases, with 9 bases between. The CDR3 extends over 13 amino acids. CDR3 DNA: TGTGCCAGCACTCGGTGGGCTAATGAAAAACTGTTTTTT. It is translated as CASTRWANEKLFF.

The gene calls are TRBV9 and TRBJ1-4, with 7 bases identical to TRBD1. V shed 4 bases and J 5 bases; nucleotides not matched to a gene: 17. The CDR3 length is 18 residues. Germline CDR1 SGDLS, CDR2 YYNGEE. This CDR3 is CASSPERLGQHQNEKLFF. The DNA of the CDR3 is TGTGCCAGCAGCCCAGAGAGGTTGGGACAGCATCAGAATGAAAAACTGTTTTTT. Supplemented by reference TRBV9 and TRBJ1-4, the full variable domain reads DSGVTQTPKHLITATGQRVTLRCSPRSGDLSVYWYQQSLDQGLQFLIQYYNGEERAKGNILERFSAQQFPDLHSELNLSSLELGDSALYFCASSPERLGQHQNEKLFFGSGTQLSVL.

The chain has TRBV5-6 and TRBJ1-5; 7 nucleotides agree with TRBD1. Looked up from germline, CDR1 is SGHDT and CDR2 is YYEEEE. V lost 2 bases, J lost 4 bases, and 6 bases stayed unmatched. This CDR3 has 15 amino acids. The chain's CDR3 is CASSFGQVGNQPQHF. The CDR3 DNA is TGTGCCAGCAGCTTCGGACAGGTCGGTAATCAGCCCCAGCATTTT.

DNA of the CDR3: TGTGCCAGCAGTCAGGTTGAGTACACTGAAGCTTTCTTT. Its protein product is CASSQVEYTEAFF. The V gene is TRBV6-5, the J gene TRBJ1-1; D gene unclear. Germline V gene sequence: CDR1 MNHEY, CDR2 SVGAGI. There are 13 residues in the CDR3. Trimming cost V 5 bases and J 3 bases, with 10 bases left between them.

The chain combines TRBV28 with TRBJ2-7; D is possibly TRBD2 (5 bases). V lost 7 bases, J lost 4 bases, and 20 bases lay in between. The CDR3 runs to 15 residues. Germline CDR1 reads MDHEN; CDR2 reads SYDVKM. CDR3 nucleotide sequence: TGTGCCAGCACTGAGAGCACTAGACGGGCATACGAGCAGTACTTC. It codes for CASTESTRRAYEQYF.